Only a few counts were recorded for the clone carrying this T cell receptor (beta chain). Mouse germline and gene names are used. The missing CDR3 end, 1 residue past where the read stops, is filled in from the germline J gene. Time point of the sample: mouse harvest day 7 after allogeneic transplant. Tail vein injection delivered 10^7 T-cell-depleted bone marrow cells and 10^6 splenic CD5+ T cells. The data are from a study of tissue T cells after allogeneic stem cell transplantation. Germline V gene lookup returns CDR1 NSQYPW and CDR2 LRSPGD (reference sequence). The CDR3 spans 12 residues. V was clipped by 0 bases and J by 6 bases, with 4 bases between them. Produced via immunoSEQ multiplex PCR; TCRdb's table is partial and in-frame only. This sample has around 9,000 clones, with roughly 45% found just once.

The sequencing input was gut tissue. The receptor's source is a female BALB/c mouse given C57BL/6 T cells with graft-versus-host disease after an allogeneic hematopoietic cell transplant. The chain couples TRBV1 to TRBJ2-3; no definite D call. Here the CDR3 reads CTCSADKETLYF. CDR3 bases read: TGCACCTGCAGTGCAGATAAGGAAACGCTGTAT.